The table lists the clone carrying this TCR beta chain with many counts. Its antigen is unidentified. The data belong to a study of T cells after yellow fever vaccination. For the study at large: The fractions with low cell numbers were processed using SMART-Seq v4 Ultra Low Input. Study results and limitations: There was a small share of clonotypes that showed up in both the CD4 and CD8 compartments.

A process of 5'RACE template switching, which added a universal primer site and UMIs, was used to make TCR cDNA. In TCRdb, the 5' RACE reads were re-called with MiXCR into one record per CDR3 protein. The table records 100,000 to 150,000 distinct CDR3 sequences, about 7.4% of them present only once. There are 14 residues in the CDR3. Germline lookup yields CDR1 SGHTA and CDR2 FQGNSA. V dropped 5 bases and J dropped 3 bases, with 14 bases sitting between them. V and J are TRBV7-2 and TRBJ2-7, with D perhaps TRBD1 (5 bases). The sequence came from a young man who received the YFV17D yellow fever vaccine. Sequencing was performed on CD4+ T cells sorted from PBMCs, taken approximately 11 days after the first yellow fever vaccination. The CDR3 region has the DNA TGTGCCAGCAGCCGCGACAGTTCCTACTACGAGCAGTACTTC. This encodes CASSRDSSYYEQYF.